Listed below are T cell receptor beta chains from one sample, sequenced in a study of T cell clones after liver transplantation. This table comes from immunoSEQ multiplex PCR, and its TCRdb copy is limited to in-frame clones, with some not included. The sample shows around 97,000 clones, about 80% of them seen only once. This sample comprised CD4+ T cells from blood, obtained approximately 4 years after liver transplant. These receptors came from a human patient who received a liver transplant. The T cells may come from the graft donor. Both conserved end residues are part of each CDR3. A D gene is named only where the DNA matches it firmly. Size tells how often a clone was seen (once, few, many) or the class of an expanded clone, and some rows leave it out.

J gene: TRBJ2-1
CDR3 length: 12
V gene: TRBV2
clone size: .
D gene: .
CDR3 protein: CASRVDSYEQFF
CDR3 DNA: TGTGCCAGCAGAGTCGACAGTTATGAGCAGTTCTTC

J gene: TRBJ2-2
CDR3 length: 15
V gene: TRBV28
clone size: .
D gene: TRBD2
CDR3 protein: CASRGTSLQRGELFF
CDR3 DNA: TGTGCCAGCCGCGGGACTAGTCTACAACGCGGGGAGCTGTTTTTT

J gene: TRBJ2-7
CDR3 length: 14
V gene: TRBV18
clone size: once
D gene: .
CDR3 protein: CASSPSDGKLEQYF
CDR3 DNA: TGTGCCAGCTCACCGTCGGACGGTAAACTCGAGCAGTACTTC

J gene: TRBJ2-1
CDR3 length: 20
V gene: TRBV21-1
clone size: .
D gene: .
CDR3 protein: CASSTPANSSAHPKYNEQFF
CDR3 DNA: TGTGCCAGCAGCACCCCGGCCAACTCTAGCGCCCACCCCAAATACAATGAGCAGTTCTTC

J gene: TRBJ2-3
CDR3 length: 16
V gene: TRBV27
clone size: once
D gene: .
CDR3 protein: CASSLGTLSYTDTQYF
CDR3 DNA: TGTGCCAGCAGTTTAGGAACACTTTCCTACACAGATACGCAGTATTTT

J gene: TRBJ2-1
CDR3 length: 12
V gene: TRBV5-1
clone size: .
D gene: .
CDR3 protein: CASSLGHYEQFF
CDR3 DNA: TGCGCCAGCAGCCTCGGGCATTATGAGCAGTTCTTC

J gene: TRBJ2-7
CDR3 length: 15
V gene: TRBV6-6
clone size: .
D gene: .
CDR3 protein: CASSYSGTRSYEQYF
CDR3 DNA: TGTGCCAGCAGTTACTCGGGGACTCGCTCCTACGAGCAGTACTTC

J gene: TRBJ1-1
CDR3 length: 13
V gene: TRBV5-5
clone size: .
D gene: .
CDR3 protein: CASSLKGNSEAFF
CDR3 DNA: TGTGCCAGCAGCTTGAAGGGTAACTCTGAAGCTTTCTTT

J gene: TRBJ1-2
CDR3 length: 17
V gene: TRBV27
clone size: many
D gene: .
CDR3 protein: CASSPMVGRRFGYGYTF
CDR3 DNA: TGTGCCAGCAGTCCTATGGTAGGACGGAGATTTGGGTATGGCTACACCTTC

J gene: TRBJ1-1
CDR3 length: 16
V gene: TRBV6-5
clone size: .
D gene: .
CDR3 protein: CASSYSEGLGNTEAFF
CDR3 DNA: TGTGCCAGCAGTTACTCGGAGGGATTGGGGAACACTGAAGCTTTCTTT

J gene: TRBJ1-1
CDR3 length: 15
V gene: TRBV9
clone size: once
D gene: .
CDR3 protein: CASSRTTGMNTEAFF
CDR3 DNA: TGTGCCAGCAGCCGAACGACCGGAATGAACACTGAAGCTTTCTTT

J gene: TRBJ2-1
CDR3 length: 16
V gene: TRBV19
clone size: .
D gene: TRBD2
CDR3 protein: CASRNSGRGSYNEQFF
CDR3 DNA: TGTGCCAGTAGAAATAGCGGGAGGGGATCCTACAATGAGCAGTTCTTC

J gene: TRBJ2-3
CDR3 length: 15
V gene: TRBV7-8
clone size: .
D gene: .
CDR3 protein: CASSLAIGPTDTQYF
CDR3 DNA: TGTGCCAGCAGCTTAGCGATAGGCCCCACAGATACGCAGTATTTT

J gene: TRBJ1-6
CDR3 length: 14
V gene: TRBV27
clone size: few
D gene: .
CDR3 protein: CASSLGTANSPLHF
CDR3 DNA: TGTGCCAGCAGTTTAGGGACGGCTAATTCACCCCTCCACTTT

J gene: TRBJ2-1
CDR3 length: 15
V gene: TRBV7-5
clone size: .
D gene: .
CDR3 protein: CVRSPRPETHNEQFF
CDR3 DNA: TGTGTCAGAAGCCCGCGGCCCGAGACTCACAATGAGCAGTTCTTC

J gene: TRBJ2-7
CDR3 length: 9
V gene: TRBV29-1
clone size: .
D gene: .
CDR3 protein: CSVSYEQYF
CDR3 DNA: TGCAGCGTTTCTTACGAGCAGTACTTC

J gene: TRBJ2-3
CDR3 length: 17
V gene: TRBV7-9
clone size: .
D gene: TRBD2
CDR3 protein: CASSRTTAGGSTDTQYF
CDR3 DNA: TGTGCCAGCAGCCGCACGACAGCGGGGGGGAGCACAGATACGCAGTATTTT

J gene: TRBJ1-6
CDR3 length: 16
V gene: TRBV9
clone size: .
D gene: .
CDR3 protein: CASSVGGVPNNSPLHF
CDR3 DNA: TGTGCCAGCAGCGTAGGTGGGGTTCCTAATAATTCACCCCTCCACTTT

J gene: TRBJ2-3
CDR3 length: 15
V gene: TRBV13
clone size: .
D gene: .
CDR3 protein: CASTEGQLPTDTQYF
CDR3 DNA: TGTGCCAGCACCGAGGGCCAACTACCCACAGATACGCAGTATTTT

J gene: TRBJ2-1
CDR3 length: 15
V gene: TRBV7-2
clone size: .
D gene: TRBD2
CDR3 protein: CASSFGGPRGGEQFF
CDR3 DNA: TGTGCCAGCAGCTTCGGGGGACCCCGGGGGGGTGAGCAGTTCTTC

J gene: TRBJ1-2
CDR3 length: 15
V gene: TRBV6-5
clone size: few
D gene: .
CDR3 protein: CASSYQSTGGERYTF
CDR3 DNA: TGTGCCAGCAGTTACCAAAGTACAGGAGGGGAACGCTACACCTTC

J gene: TRBJ1-1
CDR3 length: 17
V gene: TRBV19
clone size: .
D gene: TRBD1
CDR3 protein: CASLVTGGLGMNTEAFF
CDR3 DNA: TGTGCCAGCCTGGTTACAGGGGGCCTCGGGATGAACACTGAAGCTTTCTTT

J gene: TRBJ2-5
CDR3 length: 17
V gene: TRBV7-2
clone size: .
D gene: TRBD2
CDR3 protein: CASSPRSTSGRRETQYF
CDR3 DNA: TGTGCCAGCAGCCCCCGATCGACTAGCGGGAGAAGAGAGACCCAGTACTTC

J gene: TRBJ1-5
CDR3 length: 16
V gene: TRBV30
clone size: .
D gene: .
CDR3 protein: CAWSVSGTPKNQPQHF
CDR3 DNA: TGTGCCTGGAGTGTATCGGGGACACCGAAGAATCAGCCCCAGCATTTT

J gene: TRBJ2-3
CDR3 length: 17
V gene: TRBV7-3
clone size: .
D gene: TRBD2
CDR3 protein: CASSLGASGRGTDTQYF
CDR3 DNA: TGTGCCAGCAGCTTAGGGGCTAGCGGGAGGGGAACGGATACGCAGTATTTT

J gene: TRBJ1-1
CDR3 length: 13
V gene: TRBV5-1
clone size: .
D gene: .
CDR3 protein: CASSWAGNTEAFF
CDR3 DNA: TGCGCCAGCAGCTGGGCAGGGAACACTGAAGCTTTCTTT

J gene: TRBJ2-1
CDR3 length: 16
V gene: TRBV19
clone size: once
D gene: .
CDR3 protein: CASTPTGQLIINEQFF
CDR3 DNA: TGTGCCAGTACCCCAACCGGACAGTTAATTATCAATGAGCAGTTCTTC

J gene: TRBJ1-5
CDR3 length: 15
V gene: TRBV2
clone size: many
D gene: TRBD1
CDR3 protein: CASSVGTASNQPQHF
CDR3 DNA: TGTGCCAGCAGTGTTGGGACAGCATCAAATCAGCCCCAGCATTTT